This T cell receptor (beta chain) emerged from a study of neurological immune-mediated disorders (dated by TCRdb to between 2018 and 2021). Study-level background: The study compared peripheral blood TCR-beta repertoires of HTLV-I-associated myelopathy (HAM/TSP) patients, multiple sclerosis patients and healthy controls using UMI-based sequencing. The cohort comprised approximately 67 subjects: roughly 15 HAM/TSP patients, 34 multiple sclerosis patients and around 20 healthy controls. The roughly 99 TCR-beta libraries covered PBMC samples along with longitudinal samples, technical triplicates, and paired sorted CD4+ and CD8+ T-cell subsets.

Trimming leaves V shorter by 0 bases and J shorter by 4 bases, with the junction holding 4 bases beyond the gene matches. The germline V gene (reference sequence) supplies CDR1 LGHDT and CDR2 YNNKEL. Inclusive of the bounding cysteine and phenylalanine, the CDR3 is 16 residues long. The retained sequence is limited to the CDR3, 48 bases, with the frame set at the first base. Blood bank volunteers in Maryland, USA served as the healthy controls. For the unsorted PBMC libraries, 2 million PBMCs were stored in RNAlater at -80 degrees C until RNA extraction and were used to generate the libraries. Peripheral blood was subjected to Ficoll-Hypaque density gradient centrifugation to isolate PBMCs, which were then cryopreserved in liquid nitrogen. cDNA synthesis used template-switch 5'RACE with a primer carrying a 10-nucleotide random unique molecular identifier tagging each TCR transcript. Every sequencing run yielded over 170 million TCR-beta sequences covering 15-18 subjects. Total RNA was extracted with the RNeasy kit. TCR-beta VDJ regions were amplified with primers for the TCR constant region and the 5'RACE anchor, using the KAPA Real-time Library Amplification kit. A first PCR added sample indexes and Illumina adaptors, and a second PCR then raised library yield. After Ampure bead purification, the TCR product of roughly 650 bp was size-selected on a 2% E-gel SizeSelection system. Before pooling, library quality was assessed on a Bioanalyzer, concentration was determined with Qubit, and library quantification was performed with the Kapa Library Quantification kit. An Illumina HiSeq 2500 sequenced the libraries paired-end 2 x 150 bp. To increase sequence diversity, roughly 24-30% phiX was spiked into each library pool. The published analysis was carried out like this. Quality-filtered reads were processed with the UMI-based MiGEC pipeline, which removed over 75% of raw TCR sequences during error correction. VDJ genes were aligned to IMGT germline references, and each clonotype was defined by a unique CDR3 amino acid sequence together with V-J genes. Clonal expansion, Shannon diversity, and CDR3 relatedness (CalcPairwiseDistances, ClusterSamples) were evaluated with VDJtools, and phylogenetic trees were built with CLCbio workbench. Expanded clones were defined as having at least 8 unique UMIs, based on coefficient-of-variation modelling across technical triplicates. Using fastp trimming at Q25 and MiXCR clonotype assembly, TCRdb reanalyzed the public sequencing data and kept in-frame beta chains. Records with the same CDR3 protein are collapsed into one entry carrying the most frequent genes and DNA. Clone size and V and J calls follow TCRdb, not the original study. The sample table holds 25,000 to 30,000 distinct CDR3 sequences, of which around 12% were seen once. In total, the top ten clones hold 6% to 8% of the sample.

Broader findings and caveats from the paper: The highest TCR clonal expansion was observed in HAM/TSP patients, whereas the lowest was observed in MS patients, even when compared with healthy controls. Expanded clones from different subjects shared no identical CDR3 amino acid sequences, which suggests that TCR-beta repertoires were private in all groups.

The sample holds many counts of this clonotype. What this receptor recognizes is not known. Base qualities were left out, and no much larger clone turns up one base away. The receptor was isolated from a man aged 55 to 70 in good health. The rearranged chain carries TRBV3-1 and TRBJ2-1; TRBD2 aligns with 9 central bases. Sequencing was carried out using PBMCs. The CDR3 protein is CASSQDPGLAYNEQFF. Here is the DNA: TGTGCCAGCAGCCAAGATCCGGGACTAGCTTACAATGAGCAGTTCTTC.